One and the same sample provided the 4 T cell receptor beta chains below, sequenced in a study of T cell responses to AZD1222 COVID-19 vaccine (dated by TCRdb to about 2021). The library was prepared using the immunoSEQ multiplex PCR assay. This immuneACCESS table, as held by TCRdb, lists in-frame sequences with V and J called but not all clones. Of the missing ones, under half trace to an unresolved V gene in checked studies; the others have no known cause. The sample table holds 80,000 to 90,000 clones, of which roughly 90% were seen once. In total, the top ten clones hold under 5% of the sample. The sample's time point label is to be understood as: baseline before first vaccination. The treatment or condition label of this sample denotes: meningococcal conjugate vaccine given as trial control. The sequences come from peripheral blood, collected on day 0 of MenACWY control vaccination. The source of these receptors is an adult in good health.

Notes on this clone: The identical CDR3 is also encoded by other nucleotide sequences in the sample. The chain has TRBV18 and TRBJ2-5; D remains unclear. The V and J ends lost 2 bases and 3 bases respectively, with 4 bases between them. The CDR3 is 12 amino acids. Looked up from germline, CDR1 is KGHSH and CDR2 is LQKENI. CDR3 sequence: CASSPGEETQYF. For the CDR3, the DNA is TGTGCCAGCTCACCAGGAGAAGAGACCCAGTACTTC.

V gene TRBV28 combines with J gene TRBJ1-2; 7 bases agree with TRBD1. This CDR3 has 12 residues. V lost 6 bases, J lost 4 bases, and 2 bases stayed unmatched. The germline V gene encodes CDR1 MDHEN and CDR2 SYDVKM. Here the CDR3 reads CASSGQAYGYTF. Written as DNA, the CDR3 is TGTGCCAGCAGCGGACAGGCCTATGGCTACACCTTC.

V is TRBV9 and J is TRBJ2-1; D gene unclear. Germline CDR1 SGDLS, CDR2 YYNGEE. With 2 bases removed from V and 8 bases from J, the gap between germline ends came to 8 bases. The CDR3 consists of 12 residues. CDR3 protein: CASSVEEDEQFF. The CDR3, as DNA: TGTGCCAGCAGCGTGGAAGAGGATGAGCAGTTCTTC.

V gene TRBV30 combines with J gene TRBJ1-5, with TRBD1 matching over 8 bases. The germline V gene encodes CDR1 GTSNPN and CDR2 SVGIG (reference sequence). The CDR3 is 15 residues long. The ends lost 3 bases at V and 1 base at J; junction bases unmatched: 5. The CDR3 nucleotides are TGTGCCTGGAGGGCGGACAGGGAAAGCAATCAGCCCCAGCATTTT. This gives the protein CAWRADRESNQPQHF. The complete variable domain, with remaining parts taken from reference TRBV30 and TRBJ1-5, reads SQTIHQWPATLVQPVGSPLSLECTVEGTSNPNLYWYRQAAGRGLQLLFYSVGIGQISSEVPQNLSASRPQDRQFILSSKKLLLSDSGFYLCAWRADRESNQPQHFGDGTRLSIL.